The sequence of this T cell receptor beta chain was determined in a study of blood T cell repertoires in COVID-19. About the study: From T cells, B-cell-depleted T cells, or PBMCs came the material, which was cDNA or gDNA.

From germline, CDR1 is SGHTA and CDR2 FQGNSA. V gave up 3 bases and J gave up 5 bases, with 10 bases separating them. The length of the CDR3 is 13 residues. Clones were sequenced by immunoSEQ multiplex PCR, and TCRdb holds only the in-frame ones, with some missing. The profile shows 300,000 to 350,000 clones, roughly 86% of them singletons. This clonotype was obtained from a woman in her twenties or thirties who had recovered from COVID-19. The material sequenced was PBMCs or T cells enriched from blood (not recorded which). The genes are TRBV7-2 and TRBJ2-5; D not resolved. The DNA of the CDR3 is TGTGCCAGCAGCTTTCGGTTGTTGGAGACCCAGTACTTC. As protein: CASSFRLLETQYF.